This T cell receptor beta chain was sequenced during a study of neoadjuvant anti-PD-1 for oral cavity cancer. For the study at large: Patients without progression received a fourth nivolumab dose around day 43, then surgical resection on days 50-56.

The germline gives CDR1 ENHRY, CDR2 SYGVKD. Trimming took 7 bases from V and 2 from J, leaving 11 bases between them. This CDR3 has 13 residues. TCRdb's table, derived via immunoSEQ multiplex PCR, lists solely in-frame clones and lacks some. The sample lists 73,000 or so clones, roughly 84% occurring once. General study findings and limits: Post-nivolumab, blood T cell clonality was significantly elevated in non-responders.

Comments on this clone: Its antigen remains unidentified.

Described time point: after neoadjuvant nivolumab, at surgical resection. Patients were newly diagnosed with stage II-IVA oral cavity squamous cell carcinoma without prior systemic or radiation treatment. Patients had HPV-negative, locally advanced oral cavity squamous cell carcinoma. Specimen: PBMCs, collected after nivolumab (anti-PD-1) treatment. This clonotype originated in a person between 35 and 79 years old with oral cavity squamous cell carcinoma. V is TRBV10-3 and J is TRBJ1-1; D is unresolved. Here the CDR3 DNA reads TGTGCCATCAATAGGGAGCTTAACACTGAAGCTTTCTTT. This codes for CAINRELNTEAFF.